The 6 T cell receptor beta chains presented below share a single source sample, sequenced in a study of Graves' ophthalmopathy and Graves' hyperthyroidism. Amplification of TCR beta CDR3 regions used RNA transcripts. Amplification began with first-round RT-PCR using HTBI primers, then second-round multiplex PCR was performed. MiXCR was run by TCRdb on the multiplex PCR reads, yielding one entry per CDR3 protein. The sample has hundreds of thousands of distinct CDR3 sequences; 35% to 50% are singletons. The sample taken for sequencing was peripheral blood. The receptors stem from an adult man with Graves' ophthalmopathy.

The table lists this clonotype with many counts. This chain links TRBV5-8 with TRBJ2-5; D is perhaps TRBD1 or TRBD2 (5 bases each). This CDR3 has 15 residues. Germline values: CDR1 SGHTS, CDR2 YDEGEE. V was shortened by 1 base and J by 5 bases, with 15 bases between the two germline ends. The CDR3 sequence is CASSLYRGGLETQYF. The CDR3, as DNA: TGTGCCAGCAGCTTGTATAGGGGCGGGTTGGAGACCCAGTACTTC.

This clonotype has a count of ten or more. This chain joins TRBV25-1 and TRBJ2-7; TRBD2 matches 7 bases. The germline CDR1 and CDR2 sequences are MGHDK and SYGVNS. The V and J ends lost 4 bases and 4 bases, in that order; junction bases with no gene match: 7. This CDR3 contains 14 residues. The CDR3 region is CASSGSLAVYEQYF. Written as DNA, the CDR3 is TGTGCCAGCAGTGGGTCCCTAGCGGTGTACGAGCAGTACTTC.

The table lists this clonotype with many counts. The genes are TRBV14 and TRBJ2-7, with unresolved D. The CDR3 loop spans 8 amino acids. The germline CDR1 and CDR2 sequences are SGHDN and FVKESK. CDR3 DNA: TGTCGACCCTACGAGCAGTACTTC. Its translation: CRPYEQYF.

This clonotype was counted ten times or more. The rearrangement uses TRBV7-6 and TRBJ1-1; D gene unclear. Germline V gene sequence: CDR1 SGHVS, CDR2 FNYEAQ. The CDR3 has 14 residues. V shed 2 bases and J shed 6 bases, with 13 bases lying between them. The CDR3 DNA reads TGTGCCAGCAGCTTAAGCGCCACCAGCGCTGAAGCTTTCTTT. Amino acids: CASSLSATSAEAFF.

This sequence joins TRBV11-2 and TRBJ1-2; maybe TRBD1 (5 bases). This CDR3 spans 10 amino acids. CDR1 is SGHAT and CDR2 is FQNNGV in the germline V gene. Between the trimmed V and J ends, which lost 1 base and 12 bases, there was a span of 6 bases. DNA for the CDR3: TGTGCCAGCAGCTTAGCGGGGGACACCTTC. Translated: CASSLAGDTF.

This clonotype has ten or more counts. The genes are TRBV7-2 and TRBJ1-6, with D perhaps TRBD1 (6 bases). This CDR3 contains 16 residues. Germline V CDR1 and CDR2: SGHTA, FQGNSA. Trimming left V 6 bases short and J 3 bases short, with 15 bases between. The CDR3 region has the DNA TGTGCCAGCAGTTCCATCCGGACAGACTATAATTCACCCCTCCACTTT. Its translation: CASSSIRTDYNSPLHF.